One T cell receptor (beta chain) is described in this entry. Its target is unknown. This sample was included in a study of cytomegalovirus exposure and HLA in healthy donors. The germline V gene encodes CDR1 SNHLY and CDR2 FYNNEI. Trimming pared 2 bases from V and 6 bases from J, leaving 10 bases between. This CDR3 is built from 13 residues. Whole-study results and caveats: Being indistinguishable, some V segments were excluded, TRBV6-2 and TRBV6-3 among them.

Both 60 Vbeta primers and 13 Jbeta primers went into the PCR. The assay was immunoSEQ multiplex PCR, and TCRdb's table has in-frame clones only and misses some. The repertoire holds around 100,000 clones, with about 60% as singletons. This clonotype originated in a woman in her 30s in good health and CMV-seronegative. The chain carries TRBV2 and TRBJ1-1; D ambiguous. Source material: PBMCs. CDR3: CASSERPTSEAFF. The CDR3 nucleotides are TGTGCCAGCAGTGAACGCCCCACATCTGAAGCTTTCTTT.